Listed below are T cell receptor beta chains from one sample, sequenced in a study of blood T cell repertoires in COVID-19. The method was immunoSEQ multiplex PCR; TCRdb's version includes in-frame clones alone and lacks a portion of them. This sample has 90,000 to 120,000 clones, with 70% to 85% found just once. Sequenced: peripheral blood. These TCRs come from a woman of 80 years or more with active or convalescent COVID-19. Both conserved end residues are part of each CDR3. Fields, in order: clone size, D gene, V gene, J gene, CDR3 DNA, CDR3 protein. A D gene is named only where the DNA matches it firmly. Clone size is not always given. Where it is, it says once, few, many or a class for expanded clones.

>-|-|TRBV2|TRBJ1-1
TGTGCCACTAGGAACACTGAAGCTTTCTTT
CATRNTEAFF
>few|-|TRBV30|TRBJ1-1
TGTGCCTACCGACAGGCCACTGAAGCTTTCTTT
CAYRQATEAFF
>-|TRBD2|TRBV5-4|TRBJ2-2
TGTGCCAGCAGCCGAGGACTAGCGGGAGCCAGCACCGGGGAGCTGTTTTTT
CASSRGLAGASTGELFF
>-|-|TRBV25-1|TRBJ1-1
TGTGCCAGCAGGGAGGGGCCCTTAGCTTTCTTT
CASREGPLAFF
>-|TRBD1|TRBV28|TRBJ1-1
TGTGCCAGCAGTCCCCCGACAGGGGGCCAGACTGAAGCTTTCTTT
CASSPPTGGQTEAFF
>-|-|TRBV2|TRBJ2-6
TGTACCAGCAGTCCAGGTAACACGATCTCTGGGGCCAACGTCCTGACTTTC
CTSSPGNTISGANVLTF
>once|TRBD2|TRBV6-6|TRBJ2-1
TGTGCCAGTACATTGTGGGACCAGCGGGAGGGCGGTGAGCAGTTCTTC
CASTLWDQREGGEQFF
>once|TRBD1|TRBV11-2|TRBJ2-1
TGTGCCAGCAGCTTAGACAGGGGGAGTTCCAATGAGCAGTTCTTC
CASSLDRGSSNEQFF
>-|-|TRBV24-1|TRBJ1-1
TGTGCCACCAGTGATCCGACTCTCGGAAACACTGAAGCTTTCTTT
CATSDPTLGNTEAFF
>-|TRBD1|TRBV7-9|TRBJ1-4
TGTGCCAGCAGCTTAGAGACAGGGAATGAAAAACTGTTTTTT
CASSLETGNEKLFF
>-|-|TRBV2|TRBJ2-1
TGTGCCAGCCTTAGGGAGTCCTACAATGAGCAGTTCTTC
CASLRESYNEQFF
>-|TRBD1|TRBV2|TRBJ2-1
TGTGCCAGCAGTGGGGGGATGGACAGGGTTGCCTACAATGAGCAGTTCTTC
CASSGGMDRVAYNEQFF
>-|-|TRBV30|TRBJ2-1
TGTGCCTGGAGTGGGCAGGGGGGCAATGAGCAGTTCTTC
CAWSGQGGNEQFF
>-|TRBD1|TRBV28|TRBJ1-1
TGTGCCAGCACCTTGGGGACAGGGGACTTTACCCTCGCCCCTCTCCGTATGAACACTGAAGCTTTCTTT
CASTLGTGDFTLAPLRMNTEAFF
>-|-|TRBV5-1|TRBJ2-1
TGCGCCAGCAGCTTGACGAGGGAAGGCAATGAGCAGTTCTTC
CASSLTREGNEQFF
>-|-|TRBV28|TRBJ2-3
TGTGCCAGCAGCCTTGCAGGGGCCACAGATACGCAGTATTTT
CASSLAGATDTQYF
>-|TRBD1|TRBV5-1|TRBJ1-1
TGCGCCAGCAGCTCTCCCGGGACAGATAACACTGAAGCTTTCTTT
CASSSPGTDNTEAFF
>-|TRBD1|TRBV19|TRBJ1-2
TGTGCCAGTAGTAACGACAGGGGTGGCTACACCTTC
CASSNDRGGYTF
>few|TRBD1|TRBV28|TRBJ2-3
TGTGCCAGCACGTCTACAGGGGGCCGGGATACGCAGTATTTT
CASTSTGGRDTQYF
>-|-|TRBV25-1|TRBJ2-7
TGTGCCAGCAGGTCGTTCGAGGGGGACTCCTACGAGCAGTACTTC
CASRSFEGDSYEQYF
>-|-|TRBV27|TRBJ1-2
TGTGCCAGCTCTAACGGAGGGACCTATGGCTACACCTTC
CASSNGGTYGYTF
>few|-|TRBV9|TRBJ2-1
TGTGCCAGCAGCGTAGAACAGATCCCCTACAATGAGCAGTTCTTC
CASSVEQIPYNEQFF
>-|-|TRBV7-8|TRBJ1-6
TGTGCCAGCAGCCCGACGCCGGGGGATTCACCCCTCCACTTT
CASSPTPGDSPLHF
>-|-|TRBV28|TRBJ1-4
TGTGCCAGCAGTCTAGCGGGGGGCGGAAATGAAAAACTGTTTTTT
CASSLAGGGNEKLFF
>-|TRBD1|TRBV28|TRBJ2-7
TGTGCCAGCAGTAGGCCGGGACAGGGGGAGCAGTACTTC
CASSRPGQGEQYF